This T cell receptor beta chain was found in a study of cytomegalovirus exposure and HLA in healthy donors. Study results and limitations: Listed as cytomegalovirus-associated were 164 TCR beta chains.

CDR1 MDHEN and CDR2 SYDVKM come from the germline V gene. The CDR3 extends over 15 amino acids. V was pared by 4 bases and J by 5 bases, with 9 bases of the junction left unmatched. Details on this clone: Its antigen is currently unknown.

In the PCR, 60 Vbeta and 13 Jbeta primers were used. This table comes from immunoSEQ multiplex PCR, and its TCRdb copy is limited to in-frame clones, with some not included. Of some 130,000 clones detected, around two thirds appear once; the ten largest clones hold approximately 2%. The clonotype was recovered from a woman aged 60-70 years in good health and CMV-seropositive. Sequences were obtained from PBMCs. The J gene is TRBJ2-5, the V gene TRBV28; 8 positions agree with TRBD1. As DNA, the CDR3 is TGTGCCAGCAGTTCCCAAGGACAGGGATTGGAGACCCAGTACTTC. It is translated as CASSSQGQGLETQYF.